Listed here is a single T cell receptor beta chain. This receptor's antigen is unknown. The input lacks base qualities; no much larger clone sits a single base away. The cohort was made up of roughly 670 healthy bone marrow donors. Cohort members were all nominally healthy when sampled, although unrecorded immune exposures were likely present. The donor tested CMV seronegative and was one of the 352 seronegative cohort members. Each donor provided a peripheral blood sample, and peripheral blood mononuclear cells were used for TCR beta sequencing. The Qiagen DNeasy Blood Extraction Kit was used to extract genomic DNA from the blood cell samples. The data are from a study of cytomegalovirus exposure and HLA in healthy donors (TCRdb year 2017). As for the study more broadly: An earlier analysis of under 600 of the donors reported roughly 300 Gb of sequence data and 117 million unique TCR beta sequences from roughly 200 million T cells. Besides the first cohort of approximately 670 subjects, a separate validation cohort made up of over a hundred different subjects was used. The study was designed to test whether signatures of past pathogen exposure could be identified by cataloging public T cell receptors. Donor age, sex, ethnicity and CMV serostatus were collected together with the repertoire data. Genome-wide SNP genotypes for about 65% of the roughly 700 donors were used in a later genetic analysis, which treated that subset as a discovery cohort. Four to six DR-DQ haplotypes were handled as single units for association and clustering, since linkage in the cohort was strong. In an earlier analysis of over 550 of the donors, high-throughput TCR beta sequencing was used to judge whether each TCR beta V gene segment behaved as functional or pseudogenic. Using immunosequencing, the study profiled T cell repertoires from 500 to 800 subjects and related those repertoires to cytomegalovirus serostatus. Every discovery cohort repertoire had been produced on one sequencing platform. Typing coverage differed by locus: A, B, C, DRB1 and DQB1 were typed in roughly 629-630 donors, DQA1 in 522, DPA1 in approximately 600, and DPB1 in 450 to 480. Among the roughly 400 genotyped donors, about 83% belonged to the genetic ancestry cluster associated with self-reported Caucasian donors. A later analysis re-analyzed previously published TCR beta repertoires from roughly 600 donors and added high-resolution HLA genotyping to study TCR occurrence patterns. Rather than using new phenotypic data, the later analysis identified candidate immune exposures from TCR beta sequences and from how often those sequences occurred across donors. To predict cytomegalovirus infection status, the study combined high-throughput TCR immunosequencing, statistical association of individual TCRs with disease status, and machine learning. Both class I and class II loci were covered by HLA typing, at four-digit resolution. An early release covering around 630 HLA-typed donors comprised roughly 300 gigabases of sequencing data and 85 million or so unique TCR sequences. Across 300 to 500 genotyped donors of the cohort, an average of roughly 250,000 unique TCR beta nucleotide sequences per donor were sequenced, and 15% to 20% of those sequences were non-productive.

Deletion took 4 bases off V and 0 bases off J, with a span of 9 bases between the germline ends. CDR1 and CDR2, looked up from the germline V gene, are MNHNS and SASEGT. From cysteine to phenylalanine, the CDR3 is 14 amino acids long. The only DNA kept is the CDR3, 42 bases in frame from the first base. General study outcomes and caveats: An association between a missense DCLRE1C variant and V-gene and J-gene trimming of TCR beta chains was found in a later genetic analysis and replicated in an independent cohort. An earlier analysis of approximately 540 of the donors showed that most TCR beta V segments appeared in productive rearrangements either about 87% or about 30% of the time, which broadly matched IMGT annotations. Roughly uniform sequencing depth across donors was assumed in presence/absence analyses, although this assumption may not hold. In the study, approximately 160 TCR beta chains were listed as associated with cytomegalovirus. According to a later genetic analysis, donors in an Asian-associated ancestry cluster had fewer N-insertions in productive TCRs than the approximately 670-donor mean. Cytomegalovirus status was reported to be diagnosed by the classifier with high specificity and sensitivity in both the original and validation cohorts. In a later analysis, most CMV-associated TCR beta chains were found to appear HLA-restricted, with HLA associations seemingly driven largely by CMV exposure. Some IMGT-functional V segments, including TRBV6-2 and TRBV6-3, could not be distinguished by the 87-base-pair reads and were therefore excluded. A further reported finding was that TCR beta sequences accurately predicted the HLA-A and HLA-B alleles for most subjects in the first cohort. Most TCR sequences were observed very rarely across donors, whereas some public TCRs were present in many individuals. It was suggested by the authors that the approach could potentially be generalized to other disease states and immunological phenotypes. At a false discovery rate of 0.05, a later analysis linked around 17,000 TCR beta sequences to specific HLA alleles. A later analysis reported that several top co-occurrence clusters appeared linked to parvovirus B19, influenza, CMV and Epstein-Barr virus. In vitro tests confirmed that a few of the cytomegalovirus-associated TCR beta chains recognize cytomegalovirus antigens. Only TCR beta chains were sequenced in this cohort, and the absence of alpha or paired-chain data limited detectable features. Because counts were too low, 15 to 20 rarely observed V segments, including chromosome 9 orphons, were excluded from the earlier analysis of a few hundred of the donors. Correlated functional status among segregating V segments might be attributable to linkage disequilibrium, but an unknown experimental factor could not be ruled out. In a later analysis, the rate of TCR association differed among HLA loci, with DRB1 alleles having the most associated TCRs and HLA-C alleles having the fewest. A cluster of highly shared sequence variants was judged likely to represent a technical artifact of the sequencing pipeline. When HLA alleles, especially DR and DQ, strongly co-occurred, TCR associations were difficult to assign to individual alleles. In a later analysis, HLA-associated TCR beta chains showed more clonal expansion and lower generation probabilities than non-associated chains that were equally common. For the cohort, immune exposure information was limited to CMV serostatus. Because HLA typing was unavailable for some donors at each locus, only the typed subset was used in association tests.

The protocol used for the library was the immunoSEQ multiplex PCR assay. For the multiplex PCR, a mixture combining 60 forward primers for TCR Vbeta segments and 13 reverse primers for TCR Jbeta segments was used. A multiplex PCR assay on genomic DNA amplified the CDR3 region of rearranged TCR beta genes. The Illumina HiSeq System was used to sequence the amplified TCR beta libraries as 87-base-pair reads. From the authors' description of their analysis: A later analysis tallied some 79 million unique TCR beta chains across the approximately 670 repertoires, and approximately 9.9 million of those chains were shared by two or more donors. A nearest-neighbor algorithm error-corrected the raw reads and collapsed the reads into unique sequences, merging closely related sequences to remove PCR and sequencing errors. CDR3 sequences were aligned to IMGT reference sequences to assign V, D and J gene segments. Each retained sequence needed at least a six-nucleotide match to both a V gene segment and a J gene segment. A rearrangement was called productive if the CDR3 had no stop codons and remained in frame with V and J, and every other rearrangement was called non-productive. CDR3 was defined by IMGT convention, running from the second conserved V-encoded cysteine to the conserved J-encoded phenylalanine. The earlier analysis of 500 to 600 of the donors excluded sequences that lacked an unambiguous match to a single V gene segment. In an earlier analysis of 450 to 700 of the donors, V segments were called functional above 56.7% productive rearrangements and were called segregating when the between-donor standard deviation exceeded 5%. A statistical classification framework was developed to diagnose cytomegalovirus status using the catalog of TCR beta chain sequences. In a later analysis, TCR nucleotide sequences were compared against IMGT/GENE-DB human TR gene sequences so that V and J genes could be assigned. The TCRdist pipeline was used in a later analysis to assign CDR3 sequences and most-parsimonious VDJ recombination scenarios. In a later analysis, each TCR beta chain was defined by its CDR3 amino acid sequence together with its V-gene family, and reads lacking a unique V-gene family were excluded. To address suspected cross-contamination and a sequencing artifact, a later analysis removed roughly 640 highly shared, low-generation-probability nucleotide sequences. A later analysis calculated a clonal expansion index for each public chain from normalized within-repertoire ranks of inferred template counts. In a later analysis, generation probabilities were computed with a VDJ recombination model fitted to out-of-frame rearrangements, and the resulting probabilities were checked against IGoR. In a later analysis, hypergeometric tests were used to score TCR-TCR, TCR-HLA and TCR-CMV co-occurrence, with a repertoire-size bias correction applied to TCR pairs. False discovery rates were estimated in a later analysis by permuting HLA or CMV assignments 20 times. In a later analysis, co-occurring TCRs were grouped with DBSCAN, and TCRdist sequence similarity was added when clustering was performed within HLA-allele-positive subsets. Repertoires with fewer than 30,000 or more than 120,000 public chains, plus five repertoires with anomalous nucleotide sharing, were excluded from co-occurrence clustering. Imported from immuneACCESS, the table was reduced by TCRdb to in-frame sequences with V and J called. These copies leave out some clones; in studies compared against another copy, an unresolved V gene accounts for under half, and the cause of the remainder is not known. That table furnishes V, J and clone size, whereas the DNA furnished D and trimming. The sample has 100,000 to 150,000 clones on record, about three quarters of them singletons. About 2% of the sample is held by the ten biggest clonotypes.

Input material: PBMCs. The origin of this receptor is a man aged 50 or older in good health and CMV-seronegative. This chain joins TRBV6-1 to TRBJ1-1; TRBD1 is possibly the D segment (6 matching bases). Read as DNA, the sequence is TGTGCCAGCAGTGCCGGGACATTGAACACTGAAGCTTTCTTT. This encodes CASSAGTLNTEAFF.